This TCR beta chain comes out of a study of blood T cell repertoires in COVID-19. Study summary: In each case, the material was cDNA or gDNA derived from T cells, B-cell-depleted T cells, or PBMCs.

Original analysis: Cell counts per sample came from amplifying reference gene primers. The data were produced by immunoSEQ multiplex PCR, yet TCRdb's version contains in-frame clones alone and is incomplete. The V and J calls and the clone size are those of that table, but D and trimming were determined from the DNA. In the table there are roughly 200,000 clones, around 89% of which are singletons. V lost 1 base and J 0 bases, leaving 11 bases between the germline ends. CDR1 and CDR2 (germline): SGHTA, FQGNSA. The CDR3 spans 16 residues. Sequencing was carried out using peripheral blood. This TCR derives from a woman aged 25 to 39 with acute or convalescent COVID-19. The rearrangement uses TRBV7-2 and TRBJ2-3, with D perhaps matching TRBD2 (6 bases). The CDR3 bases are TGTGCCAGCAGCTTAGGGGTGGGACTGAGCACAGATACGCAGTATTTT. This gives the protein CASSLGVGLSTDTQYF.